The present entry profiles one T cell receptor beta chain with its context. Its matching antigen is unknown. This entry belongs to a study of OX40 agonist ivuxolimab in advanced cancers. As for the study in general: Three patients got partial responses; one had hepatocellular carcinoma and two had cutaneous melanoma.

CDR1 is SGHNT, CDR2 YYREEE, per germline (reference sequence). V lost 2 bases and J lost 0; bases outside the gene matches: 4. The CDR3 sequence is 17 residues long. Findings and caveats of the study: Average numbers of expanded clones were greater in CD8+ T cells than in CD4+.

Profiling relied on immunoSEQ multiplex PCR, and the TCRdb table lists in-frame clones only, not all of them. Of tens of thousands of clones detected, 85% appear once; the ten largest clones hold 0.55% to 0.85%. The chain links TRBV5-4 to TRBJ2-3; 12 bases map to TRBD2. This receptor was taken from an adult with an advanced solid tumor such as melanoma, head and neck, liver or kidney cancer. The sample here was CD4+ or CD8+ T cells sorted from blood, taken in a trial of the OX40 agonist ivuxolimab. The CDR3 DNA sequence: TGTGCCAGCAGCTTACGACTAGCGGGGGCCAGCACAGATACGCAGTATTTT. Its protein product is CASSLRLAGASTDTQYF.